This T cell receptor (beta chain) was found in a study of patients and donors after allogeneic stem cell transplantation. TCRdb itself ran the RT-PCR reads through MiXCR, one entry per CDR3 protein. The data contain approximately 200,000 distinct CDR3 sequences, 41% of them singletons. V lost 2 bases, J lost 10 bases, and 18 bases lay in between. CDR3 length equals 14 residues. Germline CDR1 reads SNHLY; CDR2 reads FYNNEI. The chain recombines TRBV2 with TRBJ2-7, with D perhaps TRBD2 (6 bases). The receptor's source is a human donor who was either an allogeneic HSCT recipient or a stem cell or donor lymphocyte infusion donor (not recorded which). It is not recorded whose cells these are; they may come from a transplant donor. Sequencing input: blood, either unsorted or a sorted T cell fraction (not recorded which). CDR3 nucleotides: TGTGCCAGCAGTGAACTGGCGGGGAGCGTCGGACAGTACTTC. Its protein product is CASSELAGSVGQYF. The full variable domain, completed using reference TRBV2 and TRBJ2-7, is EPEVTQTPSHQVTQMGQEVILRCVPISNHLYFYWYRQILGQKVEFLVSFYNNEISEKSEIFDDQFSVERPDGSNFTLKIRSTKLEDSAMYFCASSELAGSVGQYFGPGTRLTVT.